Sequencing of this T cell receptor (beta chain) was carried out in a study of T cell responses to AZD1222 COVID-19 vaccine. General study results and limits: Seropositive at baseline were only a handful of AZD1222 recipients.

The junction had 7 bases not matched to a gene; V was cut back by 5 bases and J by 8 bases. The germline CDR1 and CDR2 sequences are SGHTA and FQGNSA. This CDR3 spans 16 amino acids. Concerning this clone: Its antigen is not identified.

Method: immunoSEQ multiplex PCR; TCRdb's copy keeps in-frame clones and lacks some. The sample includes more than 45,000 clones, approximately 84% of them seen just once. The rearrangement joins TRBV7-2 to TRBJ2-1, with 15 bases matching TRBD2. Sequences were derived from peripheral blood, sampled on day 0 of AZD1222 vaccination. The TCR was taken from an adult in good health. In DNA, the CDR3 is TGTGCCAGCAGCCCGGGAGGACTAGCGGGGGGGGATGAGCAGTTCTTC. Translated: CASSPGGLAGGDEQFF.